Given below is one T cell receptor beta chain in context. Profiling relied on immunoSEQ multiplex PCR, and the TCRdb table lists in-frame clones only, not all of them. The sample has 52,000 or so clones, approximately 81% seen once; the top ten hold under 3%. CDR1 and CDR2 from the germline V gene are MNHEY and SVGAGI. Trimming pared 0 bases from V and 11 bases from J, leaving 8 bases between. There are 13 residues in the CDR3. The data belong to a study of blood T cell repertoires in COVID-19. This chain uses TRBV6-5 with TRBJ2-6; D is unclear. Sequences were obtained from peripheral blood. The clonotype was recovered from a man aged 45-65 years with acute or convalescent COVID-19. The CDR3 spells CASSYSFPDVLTF. CDR3 sequence (DNA): TGTGCCAGCAGTTACTCCTTTCCCGACGTCCTGACTTTC.